The entry below gives a single T cell receptor (beta chain) sequence along with its context. Antigen: not known. The data are from a study of vaccination and CD4 T cells after COVID-19. Scientists ran DNA taken from cultured CD4+ T cells through the Oncomine TCR Beta short-read assay for sequencing. TCRdb processed the PCR reads anew with MiXCR; each CDR3 protein has one entry. This table has around 15,000 distinct CDR3 sequences, about 42% appearing once. Specified treatment: approximately 9-day PBMC culture with coronavirus spike peptide pools or control peptides (ViraFEST assay). The medium had half its volume replaced with fresh IL-2 medium on days 3 and 7. The CDR3 consists of 17 residues. Germline V gene lookup returns CDR1 DFQATT and CDR2 SNEGSKA (reference sequence). V was clipped by 0 bases and J by 1 base, with 18 bases between them.

The V gene is TRBV20-1, the J gene TRBJ1-2; TRBD1 is a possible D gene (5 bases). This TCR was recovered from a human donor with COVID-19. Sequences were obtained from cultured CD4+ T cells from blood. The CDR3 bases are TGCAGTGCTAGAGAGCGACAGTCCCTCTTGGGTAACTATGGCTACACCTTC. Translated, it gives CSARERQSLLGNYGYTF.